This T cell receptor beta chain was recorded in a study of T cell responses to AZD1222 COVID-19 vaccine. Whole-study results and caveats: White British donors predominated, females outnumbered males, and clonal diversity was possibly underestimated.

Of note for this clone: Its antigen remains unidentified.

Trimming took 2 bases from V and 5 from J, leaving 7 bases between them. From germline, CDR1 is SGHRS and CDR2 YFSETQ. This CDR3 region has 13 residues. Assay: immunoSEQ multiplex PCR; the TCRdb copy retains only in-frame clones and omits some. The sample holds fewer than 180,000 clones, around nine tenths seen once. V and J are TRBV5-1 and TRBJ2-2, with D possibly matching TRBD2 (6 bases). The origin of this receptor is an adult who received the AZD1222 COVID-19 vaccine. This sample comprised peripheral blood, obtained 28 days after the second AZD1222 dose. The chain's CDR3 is CASSFGGTGELFF. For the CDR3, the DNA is TGCGCCAGCAGCTTTGGGGGGACCGGGGAGCTGTTTTTT.